What follows are 10 T cell receptor beta chains derived from one specimen sequenced in a study of Ad26.COV2.S vaccination and SARS-CoV-2 variants. Only in-frame clones appear in the TCRdb table, and some are missing; sequencing was by immunoSEQ multiplex PCR. Of hundreds of thousands of clones in the sample, about 92% are singletons; the top ten hold around 1.7%. Treatment of the sample: around 19 received Ad26.COV2.S at low or high dose, single or two shots; a few received placebo; per-sample allocation not given. Sample collection was performed on day 63 after the first vaccine or placebo injection. The starting material was peripheral blood, obtained in a trial of Ad26.COV2.S vaccine versus placebo. The receptors come from a person aged 18-65 years who received the Ad26.COV2.S COVID-19 vaccine or a placebo.

J is TRBJ1-5 and V is TRBV7-6; D possibly corresponds to TRBD1 (6 bases). The CDR3 runs 15 residues. Per the germline V gene, CDR1 is SGHVS and CDR2 is FNYEAQ. Between the trimmed V and J ends, which lost 5 bases and 7 bases, there was a span of 18 bases. CDR3 nucleotides: TGTGCCAGCAGCCGAGGCCCAGGGGTAGGACAGCCCCAGCATTTT. It specifies CASSRGPGVGQPQHF.

The chain recombines TRBV4-3 with TRBJ2-1; 10 bases are a match to TRBD2. Germline V gene data show CDR1 as LGHNA and CDR2 as YSLEER. V lost 1 base to trimming and J lost 5 bases; unmatched junction nucleotides: 2. The CDR3 sequence is 15 residues long. This CDR3 is CASSQASGGNNEQFF. The CDR3 region has the DNA TGCGCCAGCAGCCAAGCTAGCGGGGGAAACAATGAGCAGTTCTTC.

The rearrangement links TRBV5-5 to TRBJ2-7, with 8 bases lining up with TRBD1. The CDR3 has 13 residues. CDR1 is SGHKS, CDR2 YYEKEE, per germline (reference sequence). After removal of 3 bases from V and 4 bases from J, the junction contained 3 bases not matched to a gene. CDR3 residues: CASSSRTGYEQYF. The DNA for the CDR3 is TGTGCCAGCAGCTCGAGGACAGGGTACGAGCAGTACTTC.

This chain links TRBV7-2 with TRBJ2-7, with no clear D. Trimming took off 2 bases at V and 3 bases at J, with 14 bases between the two ends. CDR1 is SGHTA, CDR2 FQGNSA, per germline. The CDR3 is made up of 15 amino acids. CDR3 loop: CASSLTNQRLYEQYF. CDR3 DNA sequence: TGTGCCAGCAGCTTAACCAACCAGAGGCTCTACGAGCAGTACTTC.

This clone was observed a single time. The rearrangement joins TRBV6-7 to TRBJ2-1, with a weak D call TRBD2 (6 bases). TRBV6-7 is assigned to the ORF class and has an uncertain function. The CDR3 is 11 residues long. The V end lost 6 bases, the J end lost 14 bases, and 14 bases lay between the germline ends. In DNA, the CDR3 is TGTGCCAGCAGCCGGGGGATCGTGAAGTTCTTC. Translated: CASSRGIVKFF.

The genes are TRBV6-5 and TRBJ2-5, with TRBD2 identical over 7 bases. This CDR3 is built from 14 residues. Germline V gene sequence: CDR1 MNHEY, CDR2 SVGAGI. V trimming: 4 bases; J trimming: 7 bases; junction bases outside the gene matches: 9. CDR3 bases: TGTGCCAGCAGTTCCGAGCGGGGCTGGGGGACCCAGTACTTC. Encoded protein: CASSSERGWGTQYF.

J is TRBJ1-5 and V is TRBV12-3 or TRBV12-4; D gene uncertain. The CDR3 length is 11 residues. Trimming cost V 8 bases and J 9 bases, with 11 bases left between them. The CDR3 nucleotides read TGTGCCAGCGCGGTTGGTGGGCCCCAGCATTTT. It is translated as CASAVGGPQHF.

CDR3: CASSLNPGLAGVYQYF. CDR3 DNA: TGTGCCAGCAGCCTAAACCCGGGACTAGCGGGGGTCTACCAGTACTTC. V and J are TRBV5-8 and TRBJ2-7; TRBD2 agrees at 14 bases. Germline V lookup: CDR1 SGHTS, CDR2 YDEGEE. Germline trimming cut 4 bases from V and 10 bases from J; bases unmatched to any gene: 13. This CDR3 has 16 residues.

The chain carries TRBV19 and TRBJ2-2; D not certain. Trimming removed 7 bases from V and 2 bases from J, with 14 bases in between. There are 15 residues in the CDR3. Germline lookup yields CDR1 LNHDA and CDR2 SQIVND (reference sequence). The CDR3 sequence: CASKPGRLNTGELFF. In nucleotides, the CDR3 is TGTGCCAGTAAACCCGGGCGCCTCAACACCGGGGAGCTGTTTTTT.

V is TRBV7-2 and J is TRBJ1-5; D might be TRBD1 (5 bases). CDR3 length: 14 amino acids. CDR1 is SGHTA, CDR2 FQGNSA, per germline. V was pared by 0 bases and J by 7 bases, with 10 bases between. CDR3 in amino acids: CASSLAGGWQPQHF. DNA for the CDR3: TGTGCCAGCAGCTTAGCGGGGGGATGGCAGCCCCAGCATTTT. Combining the CDR3 with reference TRBV7-2 and TRBJ1-5 gives the whole variable domain GAGVSQSPSNKVTEKGKDVELRCDPISGHTALYWYRQSLGQGLEFLIYFQGNSAPDKSGLPSDRFSAERTGGSVSTLTIQRTQQEDSAVYLCASSLAGGWQPQHFGDGTRLSIL.